This T cell receptor beta chain was obtained from a study of blood T cell repertoires in COVID-19. Across the whole study: T cells, B-cell-depleted T cells, or PBMCs supplied cDNA or gDNA.

This clone has only one observation. Trimming stripped 6 bases from V and 6 bases from J, with 12 bases between. There are 13 residues in the CDR3. Per the original data handling: How many nucleated cells were present was estimated from reference gene primer amplification. Profiled with immunoSEQ multiplex PCR; TCRdb holds only in-frame clones, not every one. The DNA was the basis for D and trimming; V, J and clone size are from that table. The sample carries some 240,000 clones, 75% to 85% recorded once. V is TRBV12-3 or TRBV12-4 and J is TRBJ2-1; tentatively, D is TRBD1 (6 bases). Material for sequencing was peripheral blood. The origin of this receptor is a woman aged 40 to 50 who had recovered from COVID-19. The DNA of the CDR3 is TGTGCCAGCAGCCAACCAGGGGCCAATGAGCAGTTCTTC. Translated, it gives CASSQPGANEQFF.